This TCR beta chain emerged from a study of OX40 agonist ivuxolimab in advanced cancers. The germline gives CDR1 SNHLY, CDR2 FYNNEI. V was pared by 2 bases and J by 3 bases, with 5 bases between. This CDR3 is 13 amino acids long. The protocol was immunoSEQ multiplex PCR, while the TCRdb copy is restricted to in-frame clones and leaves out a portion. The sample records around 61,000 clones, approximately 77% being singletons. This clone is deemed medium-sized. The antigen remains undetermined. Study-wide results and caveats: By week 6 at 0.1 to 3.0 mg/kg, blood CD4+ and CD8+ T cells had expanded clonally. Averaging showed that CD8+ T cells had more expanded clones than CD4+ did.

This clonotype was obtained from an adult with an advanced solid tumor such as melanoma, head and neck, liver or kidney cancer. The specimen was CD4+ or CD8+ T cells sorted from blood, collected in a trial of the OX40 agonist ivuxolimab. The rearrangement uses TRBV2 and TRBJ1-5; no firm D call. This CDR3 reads CASSELFNQPQHF. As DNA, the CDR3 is TGTGCCAGCAGTGAATTGTTCAATCAGCCCCAGCATTTT.